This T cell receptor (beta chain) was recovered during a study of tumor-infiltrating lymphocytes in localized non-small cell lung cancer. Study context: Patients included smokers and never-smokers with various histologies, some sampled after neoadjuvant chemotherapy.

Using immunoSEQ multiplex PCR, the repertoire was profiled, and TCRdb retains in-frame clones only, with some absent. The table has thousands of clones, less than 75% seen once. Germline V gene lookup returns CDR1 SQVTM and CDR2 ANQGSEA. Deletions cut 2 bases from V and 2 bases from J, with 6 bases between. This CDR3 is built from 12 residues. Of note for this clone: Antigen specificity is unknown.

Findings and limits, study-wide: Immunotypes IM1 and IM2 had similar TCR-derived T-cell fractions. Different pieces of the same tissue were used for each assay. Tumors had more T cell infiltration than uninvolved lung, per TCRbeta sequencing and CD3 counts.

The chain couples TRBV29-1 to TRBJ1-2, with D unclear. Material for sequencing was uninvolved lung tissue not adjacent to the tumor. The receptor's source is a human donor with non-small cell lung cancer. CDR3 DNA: TGCAGCGTTGAACTCCGGAACTATGGCTACACCTTC. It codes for CSVELRNYGYTF.